Sequencing of this T cell receptor (beta chain) was carried out in a study of response to subunit inactivated influenza vaccine listed by TCRdb under 2018. With respect to the entire study: Deep quantitative profiling of the T cell receptor repertoire was used in the study to follow responses to a trivalent subunit inactivated influenza vaccine.

The research as a whole found: It was suggested by the authors that each seasonal influenza vaccination may recruit only a limited number of new T cells.

The CDR3 measures 14 amino acids from cysteine to phenylalanine. Just the 42-base CDR3 DNA is kept, in frame starting at base 1. The germline V gene specifies SGHRS as CDR1 and YFSETQ as CDR2. Trimming takes 3 bases off V and 4 bases off J; junction bases not matched to a gene: 3. Comment on this clonotype: What antigen it recognizes has not been identified. Base-call qualities are not available, and no considerably larger clone is one nucleotide away.

Receptor amplification or capture employed RT-PCR. Sequencing took place on an Illumina HiSeq 2500. In TCRdb, the public reads were trimmed at Q25 with fastp and aligned with MiXCR, with productive beta chains retained. Records with the same CDR3 protein are collapsed into one entry carrying the most frequent genes and DNA. In all, the sample holds some 500,000 distinct CDR3 sequences, and 16% of those were seen once. 3% of the sample goes to the ten largest clones. This sequence uses TRBV5-1 and TRBJ2-2, and TRBD2 matches 7 of the central bases. The sequence was obtained from a man between 45 and 75 years old who received an inactivated influenza vaccine. Donor details come from another sample of the same person, matched by shared clones. This specimen was CD4+ T cells sorted from PBMCs, taken less than 30 months after vaccination. The nucleotide sequence reads as follows: TGCGCCAGCAGCTCGGCGGGAGCCACCGGGGAGCTGTTTTTT. It translates as CASSSAGATGELFF. The full variable domain, with segments outside the CDR3 supplied by the reference TRBV5-1 and TRBJ2-2 proteins, appears as KAGVTQTPRYLIKTRGQQVTLSCSPISGHRSVSWYQQTPGQGLQFLFEYFSETQRNKGNFPGRFSGRQFSNSRSEMNVSTLELGDSALYLCASSSAGATGELFFGEGSRLTVL.